A single T cell receptor (beta chain) is shown here with its context. The table came from immunoSEQ multiplex PCR; TCRdb's copy has only in-frame clones and leaves some out. The sample includes 60,000 or so clones, around nine tenths of them seen just once. CDR3 length: 14 residues. Germline CDR1 is SGHNT and CDR2 is YYREEE (reference sequence). The V end was cut by 3 bases, the J end by 5 bases, with 14 bases between. This record belongs to a study of blood T cell repertoires in COVID-19. This TCR came from a woman in her sixties or seventies with active COVID-19. Sequenced sample: peripheral blood. The chain joins TRBV5-4 to TRBJ1-1; D not certain. The CDR3, as DNA: TGTGCCAGCAGCTCTAATCCGGTATTGACTGAAGCTTTCTTT. It encodes CASSSNPVLTEAFF.